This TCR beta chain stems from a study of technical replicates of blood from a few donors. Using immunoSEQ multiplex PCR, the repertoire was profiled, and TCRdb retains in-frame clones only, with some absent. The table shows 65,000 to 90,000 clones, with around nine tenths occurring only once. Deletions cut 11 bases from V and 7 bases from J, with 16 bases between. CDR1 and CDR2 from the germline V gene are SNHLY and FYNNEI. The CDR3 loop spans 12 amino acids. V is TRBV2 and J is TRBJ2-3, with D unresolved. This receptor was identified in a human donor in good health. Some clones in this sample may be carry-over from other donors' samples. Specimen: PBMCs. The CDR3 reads CAGRPLSNTQYF. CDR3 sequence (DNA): TGTGCCGGCCGTCCGCTTTCCAATACGCAGTATTTT.